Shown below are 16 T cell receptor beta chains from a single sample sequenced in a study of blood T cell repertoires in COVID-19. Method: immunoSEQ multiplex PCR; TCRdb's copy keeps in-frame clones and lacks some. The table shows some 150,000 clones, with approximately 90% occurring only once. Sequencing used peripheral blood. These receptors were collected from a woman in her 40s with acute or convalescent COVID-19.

CDR3 DNA: TGTGCCAGCAGCAATAGGGGACCGGGACAGGGGATCACCGGGGAGCTGTTTTTT. As protein: CASSNRGPGQGITGELFF. V is TRBV14 and J is TRBJ2-2, with TRBD1 identical over 10 bases. Per the germline V gene, CDR1 is SGHDN and CDR2 is FVKESK. The CDR3 runs to 18 residues. The ends lost 5 bases at V and 4 bases at J; junction bases unmatched: 13. Using reference TRBV14 and TRBJ2-2 for the parts outside the CDR3, the full variable domain is EAGVTQFPSHSVIEKGQTVTLRCDPISGHDNLYWYRRVMGKEIKFLLHFVKESKQDESGMPNNRFLAERTGGTYSTLKVQPAELEDSGVYFCASSNRGPGQGITGELFFGEGSRLTVL.

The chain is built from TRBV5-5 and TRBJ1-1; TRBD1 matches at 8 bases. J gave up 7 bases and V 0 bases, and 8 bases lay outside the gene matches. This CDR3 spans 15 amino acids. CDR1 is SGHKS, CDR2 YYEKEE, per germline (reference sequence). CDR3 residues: CASSLGGQGPDEAFF. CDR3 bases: TGTGCCAGCAGCTTGGGAGGACAGGGCCCCGATGAAGCTTTCTTT.

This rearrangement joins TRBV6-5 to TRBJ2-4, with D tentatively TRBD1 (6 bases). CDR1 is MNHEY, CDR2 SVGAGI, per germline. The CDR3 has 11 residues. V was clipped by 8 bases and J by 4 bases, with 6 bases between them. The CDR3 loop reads CASGTKNIQYF. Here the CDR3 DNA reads TGTGCCAGCGGGACAAAAAACATTCAGTACTTC.

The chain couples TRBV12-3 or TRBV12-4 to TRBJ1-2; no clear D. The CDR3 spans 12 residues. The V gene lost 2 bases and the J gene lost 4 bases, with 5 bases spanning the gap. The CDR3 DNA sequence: TGTGCCAGCAGTTTAACGGTCTATGGCTACACCTTC. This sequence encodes CASSLTVYGYTF.

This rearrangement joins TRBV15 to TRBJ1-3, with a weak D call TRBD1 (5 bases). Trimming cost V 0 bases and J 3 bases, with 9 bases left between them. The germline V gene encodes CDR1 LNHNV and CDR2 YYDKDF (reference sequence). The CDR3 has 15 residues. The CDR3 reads CATSRDRGLGNTIYF. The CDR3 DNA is TGTGCCACCAGCAGAGATAGGGGTCTTGGAAACACCATATATTTT.

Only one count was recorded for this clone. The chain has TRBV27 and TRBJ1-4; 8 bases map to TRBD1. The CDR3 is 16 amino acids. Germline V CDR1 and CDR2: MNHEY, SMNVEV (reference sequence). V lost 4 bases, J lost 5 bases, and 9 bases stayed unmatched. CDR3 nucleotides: TGTGCCAGCAGTTATCGCTCAGGACAGGGAAATGAAAAACTGTTTTTT. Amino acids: CASSYRSGQGNEKLFF.

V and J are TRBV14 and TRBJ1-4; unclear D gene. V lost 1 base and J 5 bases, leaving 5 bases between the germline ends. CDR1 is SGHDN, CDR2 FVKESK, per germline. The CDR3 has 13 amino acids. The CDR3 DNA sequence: TGTGCCAGCAGCCAAGTTATCAATGAAAAACTGTTTTTT. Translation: CASSQVINEKLFF.

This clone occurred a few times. The CDR3 here is CASSFLEGGELFF. For the CDR3, the DNA is TGTGCCAGCAGCTTCCTGGAGGGAGGGGAGCTGTTTTTT. This chain connects TRBV5-6 to TRBJ2-2; D possibly corresponds to TRBD2 (6 bases). V lost 2 bases, J lost 8 bases, and 10 bases lay in between. The germline V gene encodes CDR1 SGHDT and CDR2 YYEEEE. The CDR3 contains 13 residues. The variable domain in full, with the rest retrieved from reference TRBV5-6 and TRBJ2-2, is DAGVTQSPTHLIKTRGQQVTLRCSPKSGHDTVSWYQQALGQGPQFIFQYYEEEERQRGNFPDRFSGHQFPNYSSELNVNALLLGDSALYLCASSFLEGGELFFGEGSRLTVL.

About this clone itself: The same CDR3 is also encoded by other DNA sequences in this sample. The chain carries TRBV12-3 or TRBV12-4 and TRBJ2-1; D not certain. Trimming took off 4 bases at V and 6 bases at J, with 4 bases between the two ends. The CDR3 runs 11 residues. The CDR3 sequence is CASSSGNEQFF. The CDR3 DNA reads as TGTGCCAGCAGTTCCGGCAATGAGCAGTTCTTC.

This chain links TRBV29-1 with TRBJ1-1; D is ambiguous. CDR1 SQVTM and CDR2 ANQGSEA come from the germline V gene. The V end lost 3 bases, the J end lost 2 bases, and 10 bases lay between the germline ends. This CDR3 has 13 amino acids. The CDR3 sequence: CSVETGGNTEAFF. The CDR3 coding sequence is TGCAGCGTTGAGACTGGCGGCAACACTGAAGCTTTCTTT. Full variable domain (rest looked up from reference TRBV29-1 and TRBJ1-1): SAVISQKPSRDICQRGTSLTIQCQVDSQVTMMFWYRQQPGQSLTLIATANQGSEATYESGFVIDKFPISRPNLTFSTLTVSNMSPEDSSIYLCSVETGGNTEAFFGQGTRLTVV.

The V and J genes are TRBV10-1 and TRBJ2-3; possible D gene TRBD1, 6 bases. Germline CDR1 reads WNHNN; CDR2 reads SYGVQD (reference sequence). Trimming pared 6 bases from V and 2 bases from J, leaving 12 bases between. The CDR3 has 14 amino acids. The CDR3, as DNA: TGCGCCAGCAGCCCCGGACAGAACACAGATACGCAGTATTTT. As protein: CASSPGQNTDTQYF.

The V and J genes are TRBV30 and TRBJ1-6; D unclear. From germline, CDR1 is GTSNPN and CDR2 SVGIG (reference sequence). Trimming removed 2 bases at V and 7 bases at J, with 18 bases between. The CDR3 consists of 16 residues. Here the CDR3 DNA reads TGTGCCTGGAGTTTTTCCTCGATAGACGGGAATTCACCCCTCCACTTT. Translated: CAWSFSSIDGNSPLHF.

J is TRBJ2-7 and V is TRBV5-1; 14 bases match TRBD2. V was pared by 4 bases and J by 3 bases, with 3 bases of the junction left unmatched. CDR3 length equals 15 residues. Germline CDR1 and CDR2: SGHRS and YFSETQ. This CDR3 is CASSRGTSGSYEQYF. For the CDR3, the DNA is TGCGCCAGCAGCCGTGGGACTAGCGGGAGCTACGAGCAGTACTTC. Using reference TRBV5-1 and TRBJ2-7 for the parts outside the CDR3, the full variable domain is KAGVTQTPRYLIKTRGQQVTLSCSPISGHRSVSWYQQTPGQGLQFLFEYFSETQRNKGNFPGRFSGRQFSNSRSEMNVSTLELGDSALYLCASSRGTSGSYEQYFGPGTRLTVT.

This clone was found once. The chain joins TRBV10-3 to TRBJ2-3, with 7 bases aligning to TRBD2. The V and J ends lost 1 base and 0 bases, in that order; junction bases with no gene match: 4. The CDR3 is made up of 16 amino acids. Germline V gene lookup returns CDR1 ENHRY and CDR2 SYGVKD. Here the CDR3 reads CAISELLADSTDTQYF. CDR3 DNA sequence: TGTGCCATCAGTGAGTTGCTAGCGGATAGCACAGATACGCAGTATTTT.

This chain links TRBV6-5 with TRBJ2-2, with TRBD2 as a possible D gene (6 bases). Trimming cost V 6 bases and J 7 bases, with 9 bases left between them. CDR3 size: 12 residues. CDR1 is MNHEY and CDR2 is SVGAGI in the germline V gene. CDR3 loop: CASRGLIGELFF. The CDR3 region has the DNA TGTGCCAGCAGGGGACTGATCGGGGAGCTGTTTTTT.

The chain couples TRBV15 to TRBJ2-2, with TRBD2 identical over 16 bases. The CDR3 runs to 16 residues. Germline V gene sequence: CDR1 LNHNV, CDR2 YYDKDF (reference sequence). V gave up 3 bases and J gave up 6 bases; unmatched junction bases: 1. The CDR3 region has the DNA TGTGCCACCAGCAGGGGACTAGCGGGAGGGCCCGGGGAGCTGTTTTTT. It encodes CATSRGLAGGPGELFF.